This T cell receptor (beta chain) was captured in a study of T cells after yellow fever vaccination. Looked up from germline, CDR1 is MDHEN and CDR2 is SYDVKM. The CDR3 loop spans 16 amino acids. V was pared by 3 bases and J by 10 bases, with 19 bases between. This clonotype was recorded a few times. TCRdb itself ran the 5' RACE reads through MiXCR, one entry per CDR3 protein. The table has 250,000 to 400,000 distinct CDR3 sequences, approximately 4% seen once; the top ten hold about 26%. Sequenced material: PBMCs, taken 5 days after the yellow fever booster vaccination. This TCR derives from a man aged 18 to 35 who received the YFV17D yellow fever vaccine. The chain links TRBV28 to TRBJ1-6; no definite D call. CDR3 sequence reads: CASSFPGLFQRSPLHF. The CDR3 DNA follows: TGTGCCAGCAGTTTCCCCGGACTTTTCCAGCGCTCACCCCTCCACTTT.